This T cell receptor (beta chain) is drawn from a study of cytomegalovirus exposure and HLA in healthy donors. Study background: Of some 400 genotyped donors, approximately 80% clustered with self-reported Caucasian donors.

Remarks on this clone: No antigen is known for it.

General study findings and limits: In all likelihood, a cluster of highly shared sequence variants was a sequencing artifact. The investigators catalogued about 170 TCR beta chains as cytomegalovirus-associated. Most TCR sequences showed up rarely, but some public TCRs showed up in many donors.

It was with 60 Vbeta and 13 Jbeta primers that the PCR ran. Clones were read by immunoSEQ multiplex PCR, and TCRdb kept only the in-frame ones, dropping some. The data show some 70,000 clones, and the top ten clones hold 2.5% to 3%. Trimming removed 4 bases at V and 1 base at J, with 17 bases between. CDR1 is SGHRS, CDR2 YFSETQ, per germline. The CDR3 extends over 16 amino acids. The receptor was isolated from a man aged 40-49 years in good health and CMV-seronegative. The chain carries TRBV5-1 and TRBJ2-5, with D possibly TRBD2 on 6 matching bases. Sequencing was carried out using PBMCs. CDR3 sequence reads: CASSRGVSGPQETQYF. DNA of the CDR3: TGCGCCAGCAGCCGTGGGGTAAGCGGGCCCCAAGAGACCCAGTACTTC. The full variable domain, completed using reference TRBV5-1 and TRBJ2-5, is KAGVTQTPRYLIKTRGQQVTLSCSPISGHRSVSWYQQTPGQGLQFLFEYFSETQRNKGNFPGRFSGRQFSNSRSEMNVSTLELGDSALYLCASSRGVSGPQETQYFGPGTRLLVL.